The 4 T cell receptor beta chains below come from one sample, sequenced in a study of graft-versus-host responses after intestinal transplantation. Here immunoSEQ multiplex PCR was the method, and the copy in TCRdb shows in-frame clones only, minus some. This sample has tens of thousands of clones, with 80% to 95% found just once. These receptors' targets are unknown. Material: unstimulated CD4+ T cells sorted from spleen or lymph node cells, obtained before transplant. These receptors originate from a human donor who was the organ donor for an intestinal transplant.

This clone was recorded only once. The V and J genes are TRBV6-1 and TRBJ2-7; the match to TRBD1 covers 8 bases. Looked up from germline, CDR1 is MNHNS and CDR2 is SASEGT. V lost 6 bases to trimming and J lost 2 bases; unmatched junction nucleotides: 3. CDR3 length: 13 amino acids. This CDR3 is CASSRDRTYEQYF. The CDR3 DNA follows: TGTGCCAGCAGCCGGGACAGGACCTACGAGCAGTACTTC.

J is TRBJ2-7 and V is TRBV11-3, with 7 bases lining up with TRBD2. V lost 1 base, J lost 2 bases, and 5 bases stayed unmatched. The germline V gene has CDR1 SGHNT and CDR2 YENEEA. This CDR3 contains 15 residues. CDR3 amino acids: CASSLGPGGPYEQYF. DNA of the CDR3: TGTGCCAGCAGCTTAGGGCCGGGGGGTCCCTACGAGCAGTACTTC.

This CDR3 is CASSLGLAGVNEQFF. The CDR3 nucleotides read TGTGCCAGCAGCTTAGGGCTAGCGGGAGTCAATGAGCAGTTCTTC. The gene calls are TRBV7-2 and TRBJ2-1, with 10 positions matching TRBD2. Trimming removed 1 base from V and 6 bases from J; junction bases left unmatched: 3. This CDR3 has 15 residues. Germline assignment: CDR1 SGHTA and CDR2 FQGNSA.

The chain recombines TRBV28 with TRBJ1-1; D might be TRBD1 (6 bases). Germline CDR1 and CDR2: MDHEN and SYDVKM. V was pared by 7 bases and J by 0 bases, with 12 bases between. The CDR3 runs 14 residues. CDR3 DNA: TGTGCCAGCATAGGGGGGGGTATGAACACTGAAGCTTTCTTT. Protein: CASIGGGMNTEAFF.